Below are 24 T cell receptor beta chains sequenced from a single sample in a study of T cells in narcolepsy. Libraries were prepared by immunoSEQ multiplex PCR; TCRdb keeps only in-frame clonotypes and omits some of them. The profile shows over 25,000 clones, about four fifths of them singletons. The sequencing sample was made of memory (CD45RA-) CD4+ T cells from blood. The receptors stem from a human donor in good health.

The gene calls are TRBV7-2 and TRBJ1-2; no firm D call. CDR3 length equals 14 residues. The germline gives CDR1 SGHTA, CDR2 FQGNSA. V dropped 1 base and J dropped 6 bases, with 12 bases sitting between them. The CDR3 reads CASSLDARSDGYTF. In DNA, the CDR3 is TGTGCCAGCAGCTTAGATGCCAGGTCTGATGGCTACACCTTC.

This clone has a single count. In DNA form, the CDR3 reads TGTGCCAGCAGCCAAGGCCCCGATCAGAACACCGGGGAGCTGTTTTTT. This encodes CASSQGPDQNTGELFF. The V and J genes are TRBV4-2 and TRBJ2-2, with no clear D. CDR3 length: 16 residues. Germline CDR1 and CDR2: LGHNA and YNFKEQ. Trimming removed 1 base from V and 1 base from J, with 10 bases in between.

The V and J genes are TRBV5-1 and TRBJ1-3; D gene uncertain. Germline values: CDR1 SGHRS, CDR2 YFSETQ. The V end lost 0 bases, the J end lost 0 bases, and 10 bases lay between the germline ends. This CDR3 spans 16 amino acids. Written as DNA, the CDR3 is TGCGCCAGCAGCTTGGAGGCGGGAGACTCTGGAAACACCATATATTTT. It yields the protein CASSLEAGDSGNTIYF.

The CDR3 DNA reads TGTGCCAGCAGTGAACTGGATTCGAACACTGAAGCTTTCTTT. Translation gives CASSELDSNTEAFF. The chain couples TRBV2 to TRBJ1-1; D is undetermined. Trimming pared 2 bases from V and 1 base from J, leaving 8 bases between. The CDR3 is made up of 14 amino acids. Looked up from germline, CDR1 is SNHLY and CDR2 is FYNNEI.

In this sample, this clone turned up a few times. This chain links TRBV14 with TRBJ2-5; D unclear. The germline V gene encodes CDR1 SGHDN and CDR2 FVKESK. The length of the CDR3 is 14 residues. V was trimmed by 2 bases and J by 1 base, leaving 8 bases between them. The CDR3 protein is CASSQRPSQETQYF. CDR3 coding DNA: TGTGCCAGCAGCCAACGTCCCTCCCAAGAGACCCAGTACTTC.

This chain joins TRBV7-2 and TRBJ2-2, with a possible D match to TRBD1 (5 bases). This CDR3 is built from 16 residues. Germline loops: CDR1 SGHTA, CDR2 FQGNSA. Trimming shortened V by 4 bases and J by 4 bases, and 16 bases separated the two germline ends. CDR3 sequence: CASSSPPGFGTGELFF. The CDR3 nucleotides read TGTGCCAGCAGCTCACCCCCAGGGTTCGGCACCGGGGAGCTGTTTTTT. The full variable domain, its missing parts supplied by reference TRBV7-2 and TRBJ2-2, is GAGVSQSPSNKVTEKGKDVELRCDPISGHTALYWYRQSLGQGLEFLIYFQGNSAPDKSGLPSDRFSAERTGGSVSTLTIQRTQQEDSAVYLCASSSPPGFGTGELFFGEGSRLTVL.

As DNA, the CDR3 is TGTGCCAGTAGTATATCGGGACAGGGGGCGTACGAGCAGTACTTC. Residues: CASSISGQGAYEQYF. The chain is built from TRBV19 and TRBJ2-5, with 12 positions matching TRBD1. The J call could be wrong; TRBJ2-7 is a better fit for the DNA end. This CDR3 comprises 15 residues. Germline CDR1 LNHDA, CDR2 SQIVND (reference sequence).

The V and J genes are TRBV5-1 and TRBJ2-7, with 10 bases aligning to TRBD1. The CDR3 sequence is 15 residues long. Germline V gene sequence: CDR1 SGHRS, CDR2 YFSETQ. The V gene end was trimmed by 2 bases and the J gene end by 2 bases; junction bases not matched to a gene: 4. CDR3 DNA sequence: TGCGCCAGCAGCTTCGGACAGGGGGTCCCCTACGAGCAGTACTTC. Protein sequence: CASSFGQGVPYEQYF. The whole variable domain, filled in from reference TRBV5-1 and TRBJ2-7, reads KAGVTQTPRYLIKTRGQQVTLSCSPISGHRSVSWYQQTPGQGLQFLFEYFSETQRNKGNFPGRFSGRQFSNSRSEMNVSTLELGDSALYLCASSFGQGVPYEQYFGPGTRLTVT.

The rearrangement uses TRBV7-9 and TRBJ2-6; the D gene is possibly TRBD1 (5 bases). V shed 5 bases and J shed 2 bases, with 13 bases lying between them. The length of the CDR3 is 16 residues. Germline lookup yields CDR1 SEHNR and CDR2 FQNEAQ (reference sequence). The CDR3 DNA follows: TGTGCCAGCAGCCCTAGGGCAGGGACTGGGGCCAACGTCCTGACTTTC. Encoded protein: CASSPRAGTGANVLTF.

This clone showed up just a few times. The rearrangement uses TRBV6-4 and TRBJ2-1; a possible D gene is TRBD1 (7 bases). Germline loops: CDR1 MRHNA, CDR2 SNTAGT. The CDR3 has 16 amino acids. Trimming shortened V by 2 bases and J by 7 bases, and 18 bases separated the two germline ends. CDR3 DNA sequence: TGTGCCAGCAGTGACCCCCAGGGGGGAGTGAATAATGAGCAGTTCTTC. It encodes CASSDPQGGVNNEQFF.

The chain couples TRBV7-2 to TRBJ2-5, with 7 bases aligning to TRBD2. The length of the CDR3 is 15 residues. Germline CDR1 is SGHTA and CDR2 is FQGNSA. J lost 4 bases, V lost 5 bases, and 10 bases had no gene match. CDR3 amino acids: CASSARPTSRETQYF. CDR3 coding DNA: TGTGCCAGCAGCGCCCGTCCGACTAGCCGAGAGACCCAGTACTTC.

For this clone: This sample includes further DNA sequences coding for the same CDR3. This chain uses TRBV19 with TRBJ1-5; the D gene is possibly TRBD1 (5 bases). This CDR3 is built from 15 residues. V lost 8 bases and J 0 bases, leaving 14 bases between the germline ends. Germline lookup yields CDR1 LNHDA and CDR2 SQIVND (reference sequence). The DNA for the CDR3 is TGTGCCAGTCGACAAGGGACTAATAGCAATCAGCCCCAGCATTTT. Translated, it gives CASRQGTNSNQPQHF.

V usage is TRBV15 and J usage is TRBJ1-5; D not certain. This CDR3 region has 13 residues. The germline CDR1 and CDR2 sequences are LNHNV and YYDKDF (reference sequence). Trimming left V 0 bases short and J 15 bases short, with 15 bases between. CDR3 DNA sequence: TGTGCCACCAGCAGAGATGTGTGGGATTCTAGGCATTTT. Its protein is CATSRDVWDSRHF.

The chain has TRBV15 and TRBJ2-3; D is uncertain. Trimming cost V 4 bases and J 6 bases, with 14 bases left between them. CDR3 length equals 14 residues. CDR1 is LNHNV and CDR2 is YYDKDF in the germline V gene (reference sequence). The chain's CDR3 is CATSKARGRDTQYF. The CDR3 nucleotides are TGTGCCACCAGCAAGGCCAGAGGTCGGGATACGCAGTATTTT.

V is TRBV18 and J is TRBJ2-3, with unresolved D. The germline V and J ends were trimmed by 0 bases and 1 base, with 8 bases remaining between them. This CDR3 contains 15 residues. Per germline, CDR1 KGHSH and CDR2 LQKENI. In nucleotides, the CDR3 is TGTGCCAGCTCACCACCGTCCGTGGGCACAGATACGCAGTATTTT. This gives the protein CASSPPSVGTDTQYF.

V and J are TRBV7-3 and TRBJ2-2, with D maybe TRBD2 (5 bases). Germline V lookup: CDR1 SGHTA, CDR2 FQGTGA. V gave up 1 base and J gave up 0 bases, with 12 bases separating them. The CDR3 has 17 residues. The CDR3, as DNA: TGTGCCAGCAGCTTAAGGTCCAGCGGAGCGAACACCGGGGAGCTGTTTTTT. Translating gives CASSLRSSGANTGELFF.

This clone was counted only a few times. The chain has TRBV9 and TRBJ2-2; 7 bases line up with TRBD2. Germline trimming cut 4 bases from V and 7 bases from J; bases unmatched to any gene: 10. The CDR3 is 15 residues long. Per germline, CDR1 SGDLS and CDR2 YYNGEE. CDR3 bases: TGTGCCAGCAGCCTACGAAGCGGGGATGACGGGGAGCTGTTTTTT. This sequence encodes CASSLRSGDDGELFF.

The rearrangement uses TRBV5-1 and TRBJ2-3; 8 bases are shared with TRBD1. Germline values: CDR1 SGHRS, CDR2 YFSETQ. V was pared by 5 bases and J by 1 base, with 6 bases of the junction left unmatched. The CDR3 extends over 15 amino acids. The CDR3 DNA reads TGCGCCAGCAGTATTCAGGGGGCAGGCACAGATACGCAGTATTTT. Encoded protein: CASSIQGAGTDTQYF.

J is TRBJ2-2 and V is TRBV7-3, with D possibly matching TRBD2 (7 bases). CDR3 size: 15 residues. The V gene's germline CDR1 is SGHTA and CDR2 FQGTGA. The ends were cut back, 7 bases at V and 7 bases at J, with 19 bases in the middle. Here the CDR3 reads CASTQGGDRYGELFF. In DNA, the CDR3 is TGTGCCAGCACCCAAGGGGGGGACCGGTACGGGGAGCTGTTTTTT.

The chain has TRBV6-5 and TRBJ1-2, with 7 bases lining up with TRBD1. V shed 6 bases and J 4 bases; nucleotides not matched to a gene: 5. The CDR3 extends over 13 amino acids. Per the germline V gene, CDR1 is MNHEY and CDR2 is SVGAGI. CDR3 protein: CASSAGTVYGYTF. For the CDR3, the DNA is TGTGCCAGCAGCGCTGGGACAGTCTATGGCTACACCTTC.

This chain connects TRBV2 to TRBJ1-6; no reliable D call. There are 14 residues in the CDR3. The V gene lost 7 bases and the J gene lost 6 bases, with 13 bases spanning the gap. Germline V CDR1 and CDR2: SNHLY, FYNNEI. The CDR3 DNA sequence: TGTGCCAGCACCCCGACCTCGGGTAATTCACCCCTCCACTTT. This sequence encodes CASTPTSGNSPLHF.

On this clone itself: Other nucleotide sequences in the sample specify the same CDR3. The chain uses TRBV29-1 and TRBJ2-2; the D call may be TRBD1 or TRBD2 (6 bases each). CDR1 is SQVTM, CDR2 ANQGSEA, per germline. V was pared by 4 bases and J by 6 bases, with 12 bases between. The CDR3 contains 13 residues. CDR3 bases: TGCAGCGTTGGTCGGGGGCTAGCCGGGGAGCTGTTTTTT. Protein sequence: CSVGRGLAGELFF.

The V call is TRBV11-3, the J call TRBJ1-5, with a weak D call TRBD1 (5 bases). CDR1 is SGHNT and CDR2 is YENEEA in the germline V gene. The CDR3 consists of 18 residues. Deletions cut 6 bases from V and 1 base from J, with 22 bases between. CDR3 in amino acids: CASRLGEFFVRSNQPQHF. In nucleotides, the CDR3 is TGTGCCAGCAGGCTGGGGGAATTCTTTGTTCGGAGCAATCAGCCCCAGCATTTT.

The genes are TRBV5-1 and TRBJ2-2; TRBD2 might be the D (6 bases). Germline CDR1 SGHRS, CDR2 YFSETQ. The CDR3 contains 16 residues. V was trimmed by 0 bases and J by 7 bases, leaving 16 bases between them. DNA for the CDR3: TGCGCCAGCAGCTTGGATCGGGCGGGGTCAGGCGGGGAGCTGTTTTTT. This gives the protein CASSLDRAGSGGELFF.